This T cell receptor (beta chain) was observed in a study of T cell responses to AZD1222 COVID-19 vaccine. Study-wide results and caveats: Every sample of the repertoires postdated the peak T cell response. Donors skewed white British and female; clonal diversity was possibly underestimated.

Germline values: CDR1 SGHTA, CDR2 FQGNSA. The CDR3 totals 14 residues. V was shortened by 6 bases and J by 7 bases, with 13 bases between the two germline ends. Sequencing was performed with immunoSEQ multiplex PCR; in TCRdb, only in-frame clones are kept and a portion is missing. This sample yields about 100,000 clones, of which about 83% are seen a single time; about 3.3% belongs to the top ten. This clone was recorded once. As yet, its antigen is unknown. The sequence derives from an adult in good health. The chain links TRBV7-2 to TRBJ1-6, with TRBD1 as a possible D gene (5 bases). The source material was peripheral blood, sampled on day 0 of AZD1222 vaccination. CDR3 sequence reads: CASRAGLGNSPLHF. DNA for the CDR3: TGTGCCAGCAGAGCAGGGCTGGGGAATTCACCCCTCCACTTT. Combining the CDR3 with reference TRBV7-2 and TRBJ1-6 gives the whole variable domain GAGVSQSPSNKVTEKGKDVELRCDPISGHTALYWYRQSLGQGLEFLIYFQGNSAPDKSGLPSDRFSAERTGGSVSTLTIQRTQQEDSAVYLCASRAGLGNSPLHFGNGTRLTVT.